The rows below give T cell receptor beta chains drawn from one sample of a study of CD8 T cells in ankylosing spondylitis. One entry per CDR3 protein, called by TCRdb with MiXCR from the 5' RACE reads. The table lists approximately 350,000 distinct CDR3 sequences, around 15% of them singletons. Specimen: blood, either unsorted or a sorted T cell fraction (not recorded which). All receptors come from a male donor with ankylosing spondylitis or in good health (not recorded which). CDR3s include the opening cysteine and the closing phenylalanine or tryptophan. Each record gives: clone size, J gene, V gene, D gene, CDR3 protein, CDR3 DNA. D genes are given only for firm matches. Clone size appears in some rows only: once, few, many, or a class for an expanded clone.

few	TRBJ2-7	TRBV5-1	NA	CASSFWASDHEQYF	TGCGCCAGCAGCTTTTGGGCTAGCGACCACGAGCAGTACTTC
few	TRBJ2-5	TRBV12-3/TRBV12-4	TRBD2	CASSLRAGGVRETQYF	TGTGCCAGCAGTTTAAGAGCGGGAGGTGTGAGGGAGACCCAGTACTTC
NA	TRBJ2-3	TRBV20-1	TRBD2	CSALLRLASTDTQYF	TGCAGTGCCCTTTTAAGACTAGCTAGCACAGATACGCAGTATTTT
NA	TRBJ1-1	TRBV20-1	NA	CSASSTLGGGGLDNEAFF	NA
NA	TRBJ1-4	TRBV5-6	NA	CAISAGLLDEKLFF	TGTGCCATCAGCGCCGGGCTCCTGGACGAAAAACTGTTTTTT
NA	TRBJ2-1	TRBV12-3/TRBV12-4	NA	CTCSLKGASSSPKHNEQFF	TGTACCTGCAGTTTAAAGGGAGCTAGCTCGAGTCCCAAGCACAATGAGCAGTTCTTC
few	TRBJ2-3	TRBV27	TRBD1	CASSWTGTTTDTQYF	TGTGCCAGCAGTTGGACAGGGACAACCACAGATACGCAGTATTTT
many	TRBJ2-5	TRBV12-3/TRBV12-4	TRBD2	CASKAPGLAWETQYF	TGTGCCAGCAAAGCACCGGGACTAGCGTGGGAGACCCAGTACTTC
NA	TRBJ2-7	TRBV15	TRBD1	CASGGGQGGQYF	TGTGCCAGTGGGGGCGGACAGGGAGGACAGTACTTC
NA	TRBJ2-7	TRBV12-3/TRBV12-4	NA	CASSFFGTEQYF	TGTGCCAGCAGTTTTTTCGGCACAGAGCAGTACTTC
many	TRBJ2-4	TRBV12-3/TRBV12-4	TRBD2	CASSGAGGRAKNIQYF	TGTGCCAGCAGCGGCGCGGGGGGGCGGGCCAAAAACATTCAGTACTTC
few	TRBJ2-7	TRBV16	NA	CASSQRVTPLGEQYF	TGTGCCAGCAGCCAAAGGGTTACCCCCCTCGGCGAGCAGTACTTC
few	TRBJ2-1	TRBV5-1	NA	CASSPTGGAGARNEQFF	TGCGCCAGCAGCCCTACAGGGGGAGCGGGAGCGAGAAATGAGCAGTTCTTC
many	TRBJ2-7	TRBV28	TRBD2	CASSLGGTSSSEQYF	TGTGCCAGCAGTTTAGGTGGGACTAGCAGTAGCGAGCAGTACTTC
few	TRBJ2-7	TRBV6-5	NA	CASITGSLSYEQYF	TGTGCCAGCATTACCGGGAGTCTTTCCTACGAGCAGTACTTC
few	TRBJ2-2	TRBV5-5	NA	CASSSNHAATGELFF	TGTGCCAGCAGCTCAAATCACGCAGCCACCGGGGAGCTGTTTTTT
NA	TRBJ2-5	TRBV29-1	TRBD2	CSVSGASGREETQYF	TGCAGCGTTTCCGGGGCTAGCGGGAGGGAAGAGACCCAGTACTTC
few	TRBJ1-5	TRBV29-1	NA	CSVAPGSNQPQHF	TGCAGCGTTGCGCCTGGGAGCAATCAGCCCCAGCATTTT
NA	TRBJ2-3	TRBV12-3/TRBV12-4	NA	CASRGSGGADTQYF	TGTGCCAGCAGGGGATCAGGCGGCGCAGATACGCAGTATTTT
few	TRBJ2-1	TRBV6-5	TRBD2	CASSHTGTSGYNEQFF	TGTGCCAGCAGTCACACCGGGACTAGCGGGTACAATGAGCAGTTCTTC
few	TRBJ1-2	TRBV7-2	NA	CASSLDYGAQSYTF	TGTGCCAGCAGCTTAGACTACGGGGCCCAGAGCTACACCTTC
few	TRBJ2-7	TRBV2	NA	CASGWGYEQYF	TGTGCCAGCGGTTGGGGGTACGAGCAGTACTTC
NA	TRBJ2-7	TRBV5-1	TRBD2	CASSPGLASHEQYF	TGCGCCAGCAGCCCGGGACTAGCAAGCCACGAGCAGTACTTC
few	TRBJ2-6	TRBV6-5	TRBD1	CASSFQPGQGKAGANVLTF	TGTGCCAGCAGTTTCCAGCCGGGACAGGGAAAGGCTGGGGCCAACGTCCTGACTTTC
NA	TRBJ2-3	TRBV10-3	NA	CAITGTATDTQYF	TGTGCCATAACCGGGACTGCGACGGATACGCAGTATTTT
NA	TRBJ1-4	TRBV2	TRBD1	CASSDPGQGTGVEKLFF	TGTGCCAGCAGCGATCCGGGACAGGGGACAGGAGTTGAAAAACTGTTTTTT
few	TRBJ2-7	TRBV5-1	TRBD2	CASSSDWSGNSYEQYF	TGCGCCAGCAGTTCAGACTGGAGCGGGAATTCTTACGAGCAGTACTTC
NA	TRBJ1-5	TRBV5-1	NA	CASSLGGPSQPQHF	TGCGCCAGCAGCCTTGGGGGGCCAAGTCAGCCCCAGCATTTT
few	TRBJ1-2	TRBV4-1	TRBD1	CASSQGDRGFGYTF	TGCGCCAGCAGCCAAGGGGACAGGGGCTTTGGCTACACCTTC
NA	TRBJ1-1	TRBV28	NA	CASSLWGPMNTEAFF	TGTGCCAGCAGTTTATGGGGACCCATGAACACTGAAGCTTTCTTT
NA	TRBJ2-5	TRBV20-1	TRBD2	CSAYGGGTQYF	TGCAGTGCCTACGGGGGGGGGACCCAGTACTTC
NA	TRBJ2-6	TRBV12-3/TRBV12-4	TRBD1	CASRGTGDASSGANVLTF	TGTGCCAGCAGGGGGACAGGGGACGCTTCCTCTGGGGCCAACGTCCTGACTTTC
many	TRBJ2-1	TRBV20-1	TRBD2	CSASILAGPNYNEQFF	TGCAGTGCTAGCATCTTAGCGGGGCCTAACTACAATGAGCAGTTCTTC